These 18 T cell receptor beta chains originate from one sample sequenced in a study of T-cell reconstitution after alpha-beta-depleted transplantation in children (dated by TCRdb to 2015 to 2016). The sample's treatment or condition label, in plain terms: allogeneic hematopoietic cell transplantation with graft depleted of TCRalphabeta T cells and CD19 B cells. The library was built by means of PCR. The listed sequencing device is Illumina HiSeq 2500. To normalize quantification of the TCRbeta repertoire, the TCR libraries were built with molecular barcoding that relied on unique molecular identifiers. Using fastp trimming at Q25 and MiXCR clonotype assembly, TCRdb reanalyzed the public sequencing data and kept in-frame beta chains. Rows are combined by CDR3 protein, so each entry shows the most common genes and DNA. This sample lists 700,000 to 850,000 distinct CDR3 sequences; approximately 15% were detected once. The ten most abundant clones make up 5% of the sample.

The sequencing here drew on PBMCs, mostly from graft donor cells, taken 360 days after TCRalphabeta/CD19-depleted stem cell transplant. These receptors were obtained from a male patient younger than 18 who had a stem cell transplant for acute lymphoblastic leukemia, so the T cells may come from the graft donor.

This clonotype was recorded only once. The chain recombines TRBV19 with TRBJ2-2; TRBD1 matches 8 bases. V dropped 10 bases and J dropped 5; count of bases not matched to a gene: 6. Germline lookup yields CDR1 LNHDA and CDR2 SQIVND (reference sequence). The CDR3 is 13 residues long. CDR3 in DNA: TGTGCCATCAGGGGGCGCGGGACCGGGGAGCTGTTTTTT. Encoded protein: CAIRGRGTGELFF.

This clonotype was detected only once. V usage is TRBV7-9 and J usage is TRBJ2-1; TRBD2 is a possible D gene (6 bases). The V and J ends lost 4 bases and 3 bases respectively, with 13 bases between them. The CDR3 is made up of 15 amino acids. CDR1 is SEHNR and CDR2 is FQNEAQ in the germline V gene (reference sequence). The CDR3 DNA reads TGTGCCAGCAGCTCCCGGGACTCTTTCTACAATGAGCAGTTCTTC. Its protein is CASSSRDSFYNEQFF.

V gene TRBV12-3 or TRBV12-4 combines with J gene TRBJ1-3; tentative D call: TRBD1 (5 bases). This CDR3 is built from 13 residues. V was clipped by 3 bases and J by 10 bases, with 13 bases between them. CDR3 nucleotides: TGTGCCAGCAGTTTTGGGACCAGTGTAACCATATATTTT. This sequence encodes CASSFGTSVTIYF.

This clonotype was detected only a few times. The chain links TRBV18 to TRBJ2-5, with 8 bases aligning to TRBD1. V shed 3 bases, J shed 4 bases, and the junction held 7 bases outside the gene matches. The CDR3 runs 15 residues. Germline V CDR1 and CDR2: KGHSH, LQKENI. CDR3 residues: CASSPSTGAPETQYF. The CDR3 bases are TGTGCCAGCTCACCCTCGACAGGGGCCCCAGAGACCCAGTACTTC.

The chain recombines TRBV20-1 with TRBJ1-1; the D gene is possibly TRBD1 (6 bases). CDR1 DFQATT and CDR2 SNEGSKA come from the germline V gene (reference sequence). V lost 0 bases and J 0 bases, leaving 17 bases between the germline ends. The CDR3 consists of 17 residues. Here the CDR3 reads CSARDLRKGVMNTEAFF. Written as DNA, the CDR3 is TGCAGTGCTAGAGATCTACGGAAGGGGGTAATGAACACTGAAGCTTTCTTT.

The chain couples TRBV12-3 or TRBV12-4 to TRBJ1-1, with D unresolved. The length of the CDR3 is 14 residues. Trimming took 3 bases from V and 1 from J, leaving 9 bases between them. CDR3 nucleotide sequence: TGTGCCAGCAGTTTCCCACGGAGGAACACTGAAGCTTTCTTT. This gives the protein CASSFPRRNTEAFF.

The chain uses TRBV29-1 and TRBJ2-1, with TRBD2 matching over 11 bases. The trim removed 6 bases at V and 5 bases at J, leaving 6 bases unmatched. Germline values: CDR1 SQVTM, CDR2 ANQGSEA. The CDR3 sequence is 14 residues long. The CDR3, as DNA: TGCAGCGTGGGGACTAGCGGAGTGAACAATGAGCAGTTCTTC. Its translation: CSVGTSGVNNEQFF.

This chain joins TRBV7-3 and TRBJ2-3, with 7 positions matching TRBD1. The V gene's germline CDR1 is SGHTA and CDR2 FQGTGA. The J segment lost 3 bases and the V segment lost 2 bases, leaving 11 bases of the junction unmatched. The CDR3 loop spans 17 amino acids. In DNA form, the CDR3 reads TGTGCCAGCAGCTTAGAGGGGGCGACGATCTCGACAGATACGCAGTATTTT. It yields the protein CASSLEGATISTDTQYF.

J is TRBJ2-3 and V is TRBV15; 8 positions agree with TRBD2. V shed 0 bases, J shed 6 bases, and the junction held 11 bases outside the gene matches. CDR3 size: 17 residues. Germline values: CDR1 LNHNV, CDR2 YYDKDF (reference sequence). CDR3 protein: CATSRDSFSGARDTQYF. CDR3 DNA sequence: TGTGCCACCAGCAGAGACTCCTTTAGCGGGGCCCGGGATACGCAGTATTTT.

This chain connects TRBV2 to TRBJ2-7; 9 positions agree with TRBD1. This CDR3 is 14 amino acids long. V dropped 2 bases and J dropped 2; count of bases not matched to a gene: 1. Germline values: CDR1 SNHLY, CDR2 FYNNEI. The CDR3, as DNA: TGTGCCAGCAGTGAATGGGACAGGGCCTACGAGCAGTACTTC. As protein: CASSEWDRAYEQYF.

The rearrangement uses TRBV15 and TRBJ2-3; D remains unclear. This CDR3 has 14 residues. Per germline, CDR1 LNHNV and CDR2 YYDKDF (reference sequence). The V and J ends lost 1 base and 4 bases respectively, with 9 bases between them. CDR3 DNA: TGTGCCACCAGCAGAGTGCGAGCGCCAGATACGCAGTATTTT. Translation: CATSRVRAPDTQYF.

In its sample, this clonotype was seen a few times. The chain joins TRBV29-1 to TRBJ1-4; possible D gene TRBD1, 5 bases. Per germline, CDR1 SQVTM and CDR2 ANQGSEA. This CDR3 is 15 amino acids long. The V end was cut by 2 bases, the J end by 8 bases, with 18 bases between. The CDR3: CSVESTGALGEKLFF. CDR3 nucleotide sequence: TGCAGCGTTGAATCCACCGGGGCCCTGGGGGAAAAACTGTTTTTT.

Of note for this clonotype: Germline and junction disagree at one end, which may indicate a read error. The CDR3 DNA follows: TGTGCCGGCAGCCGTGACAGCAATGAGCAGTTCTTC. This codes for CAGSRDSNEQFF. The rearrangement joins TRBV7-6 to TRBJ2-1, with a possible D match to TRBD1 (5 bases). Germline assignment: CDR1 SGHVS and CDR2 FNYEAQ. The CDR3 runs 12 residues. The complete variable domain, with remaining parts taken from reference TRBV7-6 and TRBJ2-1, reads GAGVSQSPRYKVTKRGQDVALRCDPISGHVSLYWYRQALGQGPEFLTYFNYEAQQDKSGLPNDRFSAERPEGSISTLTIQRTEQRDSAMYRCAGSRDSNEQFFGPGTRLTVL.

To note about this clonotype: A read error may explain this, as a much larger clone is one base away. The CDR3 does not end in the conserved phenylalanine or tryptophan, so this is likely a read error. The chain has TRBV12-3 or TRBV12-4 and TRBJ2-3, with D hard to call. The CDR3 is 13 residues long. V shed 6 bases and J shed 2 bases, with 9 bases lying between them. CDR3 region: CASRAVVTDTQYY. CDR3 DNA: TGTGCCAGCAGGGCCGTCGTCACAGATACGCAGTATTAT.

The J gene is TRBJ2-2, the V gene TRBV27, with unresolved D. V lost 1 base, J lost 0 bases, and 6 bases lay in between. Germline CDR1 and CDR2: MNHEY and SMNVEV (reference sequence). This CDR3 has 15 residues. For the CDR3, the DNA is TGTGCCAGCAGTTTATTCCCAGCGAACACCGGGGAGCTGTTTTTT. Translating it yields CASSLFPANTGELFF.

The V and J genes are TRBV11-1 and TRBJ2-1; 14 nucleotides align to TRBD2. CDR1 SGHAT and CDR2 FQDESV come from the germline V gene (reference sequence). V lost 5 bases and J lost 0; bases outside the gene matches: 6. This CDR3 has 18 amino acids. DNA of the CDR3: TGTGCCAGCAGCCCCCGGACTAGCGGGAGGAGCTCCTACAATGAGCAGTTCTTC. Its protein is CASSPRTSGRSSYNEQFF.

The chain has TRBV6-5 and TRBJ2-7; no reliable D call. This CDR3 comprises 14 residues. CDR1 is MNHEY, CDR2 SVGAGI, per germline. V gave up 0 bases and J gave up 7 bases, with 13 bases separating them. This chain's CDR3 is CASSYSPASWEQYF. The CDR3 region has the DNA TGTGCCAGCAGTTACTCGCCAGCCTCCTGGGAGCAGTACTTC.

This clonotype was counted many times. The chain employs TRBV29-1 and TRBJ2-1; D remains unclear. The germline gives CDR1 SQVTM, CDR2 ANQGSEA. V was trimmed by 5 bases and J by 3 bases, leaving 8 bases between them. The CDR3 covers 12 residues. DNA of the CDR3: TGCAGCGTTCAGCTACTCTACAATGAGCAGTTCTTC. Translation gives CSVQLLYNEQFF.